These 5 T cell receptor beta chains were sequenced from one sample in a study of blood T cell repertoires in COVID-19. The protocol was immunoSEQ multiplex PCR, while the TCRdb copy is restricted to in-frame clones and leaves out a portion. The sample shows some 450,000 clones, roughly 89% of them seen only once. The sample consisted of peripheral blood. These receptors all stem from a man between 18 and 35 years old with COVID-19, enrolled during active disease.

The V and J genes are TRBV29-1 and TRBJ2-1; D perhaps matches TRBD1 (5 bases). V was pared by 4 bases and J by 7 bases, with 14 bases between. The length of the CDR3 is 13 residues. Germline V lookup: CDR1 SQVTM, CDR2 ANQGSEA. In DNA form, the CDR3 reads TGCAGCGTTGGGGGCCGTGCGGCTAATGAGCAGTTCTTC. Amino acids: CSVGGRAANEQFF.

V is TRBV6-5 and J is TRBJ2-7, with 8 bases that match TRBD2. CDR1 is MNHEY, CDR2 SVGAGI, per germline. The CDR3 spans 14 residues. Trimming removed 7 bases from V and 1 base from J; junction bases left unmatched: 6. The CDR3 bases are TGTGCCAGCAACCCTAGCGGGCTATCCTACGAGCAGTACTTC. Its protein is CASNPSGLSYEQYF.

The chain combines TRBV4-1 with TRBJ2-1; 12 bases match TRBD2. Germline values: CDR1 MGHRA, CDR2 YSYEKL. This CDR3 comprises 19 residues. Trimming took 5 bases from V and 0 from J; bases not matched to a gene: 11. CDR3 coding DNA: TGCGCCAGCAGCAGGGAGGGACTAGCGGGCCGAAGCTCCTACAATGAGCAGTTCTTC. This translates into CASSREGLAGRSSYNEQFF.

The CDR3 reads CASRADRSNQPQHF. CDR3 bases: TGTGCCAGCAGGGCGGACAGGAGCAATCAGCCCCAGCATTTT. J is TRBJ1-5 and V is TRBV6-5; 7 bases match TRBD1. CDR3 length equals 14 residues. Germline CDR1 and CDR2: MNHEY and SVGAGI. Germline trimming cut 6 bases from V and 1 base from J; bases unmatched to any gene: 3.

This clone was recorded once. This rearrangement joins TRBV6-1 to TRBJ2-2, with D maybe TRBD2 (5 bases). V lost 3 bases, J lost 7 bases, and 12 bases lay in between. CDR3 length: 14 amino acids. Germline CDR1 MNHNS, CDR2 SASEGT. CDR3 nucleotides: TGTGCCAGCAGTGACGAGGCAAGCGGCGGGGAGCTGTTTTTT. Translation gives CASSDEASGGELFF.